Below, 25 T cell receptor beta chains from the same sample are listed, as sequenced in a study of T cell changes during pregnancy in multiple sclerosis. The data were produced by immunoSEQ multiplex PCR, yet TCRdb's version contains in-frame clones alone and is incomplete. The sample yields 36,000 or so clones, about nine tenths seen once. The sequencing used CD8+ T cells from peripheral blood mononuclear cells, collected in the third trimester of pregnancy. These receptors originate from a female donor with multiple sclerosis, enrolled in a pregnancy study.

V and J are TRBV4-1 and TRBJ2-7; 9 bases match TRBD2. The CDR3 contains 15 residues. Germline V gene data show CDR1 as MGHRA and CDR2 as YSYEKL. With 0 bases clipped from V and 5 bases from J, the junction kept 5 bases outside the gene matches. The DNA of the CDR3 is TGCGCCAGCAGCCAAGACGGCGGGGGGGCCGACGAGCAGTACTTC. It translates to CASSQDGGGADEQYF.

The V gene is TRBV14, the J gene TRBJ2-2, with 7 bases that match TRBD2. The V gene end was trimmed by 4 bases and the J gene end by 5 bases; junction bases not matched to a gene: 7. Germline CDR1 reads SGHDN; CDR2 reads FVKESK. The CDR3 spans 15 residues. For the CDR3, the DNA is TGTGCCAGCAGCCCAGGACTAGTTAAGACCGGGGAGCTGTTTTTT. Translated: CASSPGLVKTGELFF.

The chain combines TRBV4-1 with TRBJ1-1; 7 bases match TRBD1. The junction had 5 bases not matched to a gene; V was cut back by 6 bases and J by 1 base. CDR3 length: 14 amino acids. In germline, CDR1 is MGHRA, CDR2 YSYEKL. The CDR3 DNA sequence: TGCGCCAGCAGTTACGACAGGGCGAACACTGAAGCTTTCTTT. Its translation: CASSYDRANTEAFF.

The chain couples TRBV19 to TRBJ2-3; D possibly corresponds to TRBD1 (5 bases). Trimming cost V 4 bases and J 0 bases, with 14 bases left between them. CDR1 LNHDA and CDR2 SQIVND come from the germline V gene (reference sequence). The CDR3 runs to 16 residues. The CDR3 region is CASSNPTASSTDTQYF. The CDR3 DNA reads TGTGCCAGTAGTAACCCGACAGCCTCTAGCACAGATACGCAGTATTTT.

CDR3 sequence reads: CASSLEGGQGVQPQHF. The CDR3 coding sequence is TGTGCCAGCAGCTTAGAAGGCGGACAGGGGGTCCAGCCCCAGCATTTT. The chain uses TRBV7-2 and TRBJ1-5; 10 bases are shared with TRBD1. There are 16 residues in the CDR3. The V gene's germline CDR1 is SGHTA and CDR2 FQGNSA. Germline trimming cut 1 base from V and 7 bases from J; bases unmatched to any gene: 7.

This rearrangement joins TRBV9 to TRBJ1-2, with D possibly TRBD1 on 5 matching bases. Germline CDR1 reads SGDLS; CDR2 reads YYNGEE. The CDR3 is made up of 14 amino acids. Deletions cut 0 bases from V and 8 bases from J, with 14 bases between. CDR3 DNA sequence: TGTGCCAGCAGCGTAGTGGGGGGTGAGGACGGCTACACCTTC. Translation: CASSVVGGEDGYTF.

As DNA, the CDR3 is TGTGCCAGCAGTAGGACTAGTTGGCAAGAGACCCAGTACTTC. Amino acids: CASSRTSWQETQYF. This chain joins TRBV25-1 and TRBJ2-5, with TRBD2 matching over 7 bases. The V and J ends lost 5 bases and 2 bases, in that order; junction bases with no gene match: 5. Germline V gives CDR1 MGHDK, CDR2 SYGVNS. This CDR3 contains 14 residues.

V gene TRBV9 combines with J gene TRBJ1-2; 7 bases line up with TRBD1. CDR3 length: 12 amino acids. The germline gives CDR1 SGDLS, CDR2 YYNGEE. V shed 3 bases, J shed 4 bases, and the junction held 0 bases outside the gene matches. CDR3 in DNA: TGTGCCAGCAGCGGGGACAGCTATGGCTACACCTTC. Amino acid sequence: CASSGDSYGYTF.

The chain recombines TRBV25-1 with TRBJ2-1; weak D call: TRBD1 (6 bases). Trimming took off 4 bases at V and 1 base at J, with 8 bases between the two ends. There are 14 residues in the CDR3. The germline gives CDR1 MGHDK, CDR2 SYGVNS. CDR3 sequence reads: CASSVQGSYNEQFF. The CDR3 DNA reads as TGTGCCAGCAGTGTCCAGGGGTCCTACAATGAGCAGTTCTTC.

The rearrangement uses TRBV4-1 and TRBJ2-1; 7 nucleotides align to TRBD2. V shed 2 bases and J 5 bases; nucleotides not matched to a gene: 12. Germline V gene sequence: CDR1 MGHRA, CDR2 YSYEKL. The CDR3 is 17 amino acids. The CDR3 nucleotides read TGCGCCAGCAGCCAATCGTTTGAGGGACTAACAAACAATGAGCAGTTCTTC. Protein: CASSQSFEGLTNNEQFF.

This chain links TRBV7-2 with TRBJ1-1; 12 positions agree with TRBD1. CDR1 and CDR2 (germline): SGHTA, FQGNSA. Trimming cost V 5 bases and J 0 bases; bases outside gene matches: 4. This CDR3 is 16 amino acids long. CDR3 amino acids: CASSAGTGGLNTEAFF. The DNA of the CDR3 is TGTGCCAGCAGCGCCGGGACAGGGGGCTTGAACACTGAAGCTTTCTTT. Full variable domain (outside the CDR3, taken from reference TRBV7-2 and TRBJ1-1): GAGVSQSPSNKVTEKGKDVELRCDPISGHTALYWYRQSLGQGLEFLIYFQGNSAPDKSGLPSDRFSAERTGGSVSTLTIQRTQQEDSAVYLCASSAGTGGLNTEAFFGQGTRLTVV.

This clone was seen more than once but under ten times. The chain carries TRBV7-9 and TRBJ2-7; 9 bases align to TRBD2. The CDR3 is made up of 15 amino acids. Germline CDR1 and CDR2: SEHNR and FQNEAQ (reference sequence). Trimming at V came to 1 base and at J to 5 bases, leaving 6 bases not matched to a gene. CDR3 region: CASSLGGGRANEQYF. The DNA for the CDR3 is TGTGCCAGCAGCTTAGGGGGCGGGAGGGCCAACGAGCAGTACTTC.

The chain links TRBV29-1 to TRBJ1-2, with TRBD1 matching over 10 bases. The CDR3 consists of 13 residues. V lost 7 bases and J lost 8; bases outside the gene matches: 10. CDR1 is SQVTM, CDR2 ANQGSEA, per germline. CDR3 nucleotide sequence: TGCAGCGCCCCTGACAGGGGGCTCGGGGGCTACACCTTC. Translating it yields CSAPDRGLGGYTF.

The sample holds one count of this clone. A read error may produce the germline difference seen at one junction end. The chain has TRBV4-1 and TRBJ1-6; 7 nucleotides agree with TRBD1. There are 17 residues in the CDR3. The germline gives CDR1 MGHRA, CDR2 YSYEKL. The CDR3 nucleotides are TGCGCCAGCAGTCAAGGAGGGGGCTTGGAGTCCAATTCACCCCTCCACTTT. It translates to CASSQGGGLESNSPLHF.

The chain uses TRBV5-1 and TRBJ2-7; the D gene is possibly TRBD2 (7 bases). This CDR3 is 15 amino acids long. The V gene's germline CDR1 is SGHRS and CDR2 YFSETQ. The V end was cut by 1 base, the J end by 3 bases, with 14 bases between. Here the CDR3 reads CASSLSKGGSYEQYF. As DNA, the CDR3 is TGCGCCAGCAGCTTGAGTAAGGGGGGGAGCTACGAGCAGTACTTC.

The rearrangement links TRBV27 to TRBJ1-6; the D is unclear. CDR3 length equals 12 residues. CDR1 and CDR2 from the germline V gene are MNHEY and SMNVEV (reference sequence). Trimming shortened V by 5 bases and J by 6 bases, and 5 bases separated the two germline ends. Here the CDR3 reads CASSRVNSPLHF. For the CDR3, the DNA is TGTGCCAGCAGTCGGGTTAATTCACCCCTCCACTTT.

This chain links TRBV5-1 with TRBJ2-5, with 9 positions matching TRBD1. Germline CDR1 reads SGHRS; CDR2 reads YFSETQ. V shed 4 bases, J shed 3 bases, and the junction held 4 bases outside the gene matches. This CDR3 spans 14 amino acids. In nucleotides, the CDR3 is TGCGCCAGCAGCCCCTGGACAGGGGAAGAGACCCAGTACTTC. Its translation is CASSPWTGEETQYF.

V is TRBV6-6 and J is TRBJ2-5, with TRBD1 matching 10 bases. The DNA end favors TRBJ2-7, so the J call may be wrong. This CDR3 is 15 amino acids long. Germline V gene sequence: CDR1 MNHNY, CDR2 SVGAGI (reference sequence). CDR3 in amino acids: CASSASGTGDHEQYF. The CDR3 region has the DNA TGTGCCAGCAGTGCTTCCGGGACAGGGGATCACGAGCAGTACTTC.

In this sample, this clone turned up once. This chain uses TRBV28 with TRBJ2-7, with TRBD2 as a possible D gene (5 bases). Deletions cut 4 bases from V and 0 bases from J, with 13 bases between. The CDR3 extends over 15 amino acids. Germline V gives CDR1 MDHEN, CDR2 SYDVKM. This CDR3 reads CASSYRTGSSYEQYF. In DNA form, the CDR3 reads TGTGCCAGCAGTTACCGGACGGGGAGCTCCTACGAGCAGTACTTC.

The rearrangement uses TRBV9 and TRBJ2-7; TRBD2 matches at 9 bases. Germline V gene data show CDR1 as SGDLS and CDR2 as YYNGEE. Germline trimming cut 0 bases from V and 0 bases from J; bases unmatched to any gene: 4. The CDR3 spans 16 residues. Here the CDR3 DNA reads TGTGCCAGCAGCGTAGAGGCTAGCGGGGTCTCCTACGAGCAGTACTTC. Protein: CASSVEASGVSYEQYF.

The J gene is TRBJ2-7, the V gene TRBV21-1; whether TRBD1, the table's D call, matches the DNA was not checked. TRBV21-1 is an annotated pseudogene. The CDR3 is made up of 16 amino acids. This CDR3 reads CASSKESRQVDYEQYF. The CDR3 DNA reads TGTGCCAGCAGCAAAGAAAGTCGGCAGGTGGACTACGAGCAGTACTTC.

This chain's CDR3 is CASSPGGAGELFF. The CDR3 bases are TGTGCCAGCAGCCCCGGGGGGGCCGGGGAGCTGTTTTTT. V gene TRBV7-9 combines with J gene TRBJ2-2; 8 positions agree with TRBD2. CDR1 and CDR2 (germline): SEHNR, FQNEAQ (reference sequence). V lost 5 bases to trimming and J lost 6 bases; unmatched junction nucleotides: 2. The CDR3 contains 13 residues. Complete variable domain (other parts from reference TRBV7-9 and TRBJ2-2): DTGVSQNPRHKITKRGQNVTFRCDPISEHNRLYWYRQTLGQGPEFLTYFQNEAQLEKSRLLSDRFSAERPKGSFSTLEIQRTEQGDSAMYLCASSPGGAGELFFGEGSRLTVL.

This clone was counted a few times. This chain joins TRBV7-6 and TRBJ2-7; TRBD2 aligns across 8 bases. There are 15 residues in the CDR3. Losses at the gene ends were 5 bases for V and 7 bases for J; bases not matched to a gene: 13. CDR1 is SGHVS, CDR2 FNYEAQ, per germline. The CDR3, as DNA: TGTGCCAGCAGCCATACTAGCGGTAGAGATGGGGAGCAGTACTTC. The encoded protein is CASSHTSGRDGEQYF.

The rearrangement links TRBV30 to TRBJ1-2; D is perhaps TRBD1 (5 bases). This CDR3 is 13 amino acids long. Deletions cut 2 bases from V and 3 bases from J, with 10 bases between. Germline CDR1 GTSNPN, CDR2 SVGIG (reference sequence). CDR3 amino acids: CAWSHRTDYGYTF. For the CDR3, the DNA is TGTGCCTGGAGTCACAGGACGGACTATGGCTACACCTTC. The variable domain in full, with the rest retrieved from reference TRBV30 and TRBJ1-2, is SQTIHQWPATLVQPVGSPLSLECTVEGTSNPNLYWYRQAAGRGLQLLFYSVGIGQISSEVPQNLSASRPQDRQFILSSKKLLLSDSGFYLCAWSHRTDYGYTFGSGTRLTVV.

This chain uses TRBV4-1 with TRBJ2-7; D is perhaps TRBD1 (5 bases). The ends were cut back, 0 bases at V and 8 bases at J, with 14 bases in the middle. The CDR3 is made up of 14 amino acids. Per the germline V gene, CDR1 is MGHRA and CDR2 is YSYEKL. This CDR3 reads CASSQDRQPMQQYF. CDR3 coding DNA: TGCGCCAGCAGCCAAGACAGACAGCCCATGCAGCAGTACTTC.